This is a list of T cell receptor beta chains from one sample in a study of cytomegalovirus exposure and HLA in healthy donors. TCRdb's copy holds only in-frame clones and misses some; the assay was immunoSEQ multiplex PCR. The table shows around 140,000 clones, with 75% to 80% occurring only once. Sequencing was done on a sample of PBMCs. These receptors all come from a woman in her sixties or seventies in good health and CMV-seronegative. The CDR3 runs from the conserved cysteine through the conserved F or W. Each record gives: clone size, V gene, J gene, D gene, CDR3 DNA, CDR3 protein. The D gene is left open where the match is weak. For some rows the clone size is stated as once, few or many, or as a class when expanded; others skip it.

NA	TRBV28	TRBJ2-3	TRBD2	TGTGCCAGCAGTCCCAGGACTAGCGGGGGCCTCACAGATACGCAGTATTTT	CASSPRTSGGLTDTQYF
NA	TRBV27	TRBJ2-3	NA	TGTGCCAGCAGTTTTGCTAGCGCCTTCGCAGATACGCAGTATTTT	CASSFASAFADTQYF
NA	TRBV27	TRBJ2-3	NA	TGTGCCAGCAGTTTCCCGTCGGGCACAGATACGCAGTATTTT	CASSFPSGTDTQYF
NA	TRBV2	TRBJ2-3	NA	TGTGCCAGCGAAAGCAGGGGCTCCACAGATACGCAGTATTTT	CASESRGSTDTQYF
NA	TRBV4-1	TRBJ2-2	TRBD2	TGCGCCAGCAGCCAAGAGGGACTAGCGGGCCGGAACACCGGGGAGCTGTTTTTT	CASSQEGLAGRNTGELFF
NA	TRBV9	TRBJ2-1	NA	TGTGCCAGCAGCGTAGAAATCGTGAATGAGCAGTTCTTC	CASSVEIVNEQFF
NA	TRBV4-1	TRBJ1-6	NA	TGCGCCAGCAGCCACCAGGGCTACGATTCACCCCTCCACTTT	CASSHQGYDSPLHF
once	TRBV29-1	TRBJ1-4	NA	TGCAGCGTTGCACAGTGGGGCAGGCATGAAAAACTGTTTTTT	CSVAQWGRHEKLFF
NA	TRBV7-2	TRBJ2-4	TRBD2	TGTGCCAGCAGCCCCGGGGGGAAAAACATTCAGTACTTC	CASSPGGKNIQYF
NA	TRBV19	TRBJ2-7	TRBD2	TGTGCCAGTAGTGATCCTAGCGGGGGGTTCCACGAGCAGTACTTC	CASSDPSGGFHEQYF
few	TRBV14	TRBJ2-3	TRBD1	TGTGCCAGCAGCCAAGCTTACAGGGGGCGGTGGACCGGAGTCACAGATACGCAGTATTTT	CASSQAYRGRWTGVTDTQYF
once	TRBV20-1	TRBJ2-7	NA	TGCACGACACTTCTCCTGAAGGAGCAGTACTTC	CTTLLLKEQYF
NA	TRBV7-3	TRBJ2-1	TRBD2	TGTGCCAGCAGCTTACCCAGCGGGGGGGTCAATGAGCAGTTCTTC	CASSLPSGGVNEQFF
NA	TRBV14	TRBJ1-2	TRBD1	TGTGCCAGCAGCCAACAGACAGGGCGGAACTATGGCTACACCTTC	CASSQQTGRNYGYTF
NA	TRBV27	TRBJ2-1	TRBD2	TGTGCCAGCAGGCTAGCGGGAGGTACGGGTGAGCAGTTCTTC	CASRLAGGTGEQFF